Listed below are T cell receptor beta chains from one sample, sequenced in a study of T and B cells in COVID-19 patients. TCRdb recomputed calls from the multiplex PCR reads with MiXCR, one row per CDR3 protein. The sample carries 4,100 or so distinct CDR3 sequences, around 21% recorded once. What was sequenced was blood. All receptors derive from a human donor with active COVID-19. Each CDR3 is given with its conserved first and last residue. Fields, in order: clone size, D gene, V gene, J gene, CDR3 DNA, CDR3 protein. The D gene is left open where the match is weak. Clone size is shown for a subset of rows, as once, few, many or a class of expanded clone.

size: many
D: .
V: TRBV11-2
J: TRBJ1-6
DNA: TGTGCCAGCAGCCTTCATAGGGAAGGCCCCCTCCACTTT
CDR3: CASSLHREGPLHF

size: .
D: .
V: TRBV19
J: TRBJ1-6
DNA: TGTGCCAGTAGTACGAACCCCTGGGGGTCTTCACCCCTCCACTTT
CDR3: CASSTNPWGSSPLHF

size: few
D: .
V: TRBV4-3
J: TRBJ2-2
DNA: TGCGCCAGCGAGGGCCTTACGAACACCGGGGAGCTGTTTTTT
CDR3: CASEGLTNTGELFF

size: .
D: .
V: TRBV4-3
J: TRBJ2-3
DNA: TGCGCCAGCAGCCAAGAGGGGGGCGGGATCCGGGATACGCAGTATTTT
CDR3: CASSQEGGGIRDTQYF

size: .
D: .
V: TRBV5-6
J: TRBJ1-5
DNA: TGTGCCAGCAGGCGAACAGGGAGGGCGGATCAGCCCCAGCATTTT
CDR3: CASRRTGRADQPQHF

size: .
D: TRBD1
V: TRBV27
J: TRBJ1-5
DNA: TGTGCCAGCAGTTTAAGGGGACCGGGACAGGGGGCGGGGCAGCCCCAGCATTTT
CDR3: CASSLRGPGQGAGQPQHF

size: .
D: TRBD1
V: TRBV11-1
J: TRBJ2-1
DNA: TGTGCCAGCAGCGGCGGGACAGGGGAAGCGAATGAGCAGTTCTTC
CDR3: CASSGGTGEANEQFF

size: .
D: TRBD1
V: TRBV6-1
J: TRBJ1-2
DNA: TGTGCCAGCAGAACGGGACAGGGAGATGGCTACACCTTC
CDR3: CASRTGQGDGYTF

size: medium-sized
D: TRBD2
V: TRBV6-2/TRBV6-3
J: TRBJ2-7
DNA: TGTGCCAGCCTCCGGGGGGGCTCCTACGAGCAGTACTTC
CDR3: CASLRGGSYEQYF

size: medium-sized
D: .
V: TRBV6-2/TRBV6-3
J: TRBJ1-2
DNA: TGTGCCAGCAGTTTGTCGCCTTCGGACTATGGCTACACCTTC
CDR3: CASSLSPSDYGYTF

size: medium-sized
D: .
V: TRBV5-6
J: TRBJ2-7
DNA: TGTGCCAGCAGCCAGAGGGCTGAGCAGTACTTC
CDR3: CASSQRAEQYF

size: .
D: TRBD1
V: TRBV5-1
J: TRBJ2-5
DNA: TGCGCCAGCAGCCATAACCAGGCAGGGGGAATAGAGACCCAGTACTTC
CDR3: CASSHNQAGGIETQYF

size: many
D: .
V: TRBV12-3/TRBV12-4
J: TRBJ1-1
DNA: TGTGCCAGCGGAACGATGGAAGCTTTCTTT
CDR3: CASGTMEAFF

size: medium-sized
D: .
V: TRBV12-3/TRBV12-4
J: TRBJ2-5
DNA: TGTGCCAGCAGCGCAACCGCCGGGGGGCAGGGGACCCAGTACTTC
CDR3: CASSATAGGQGTQYF

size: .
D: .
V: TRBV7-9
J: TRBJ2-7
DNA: TGTGCCAGCAACGACCCCGGGACCGTGGGGGAGCAGTACTTC
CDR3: CASNDPGTVGEQYF

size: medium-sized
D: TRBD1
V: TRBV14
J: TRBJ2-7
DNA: TGTGCCAGCAGCCAAGTCTGGACAGGGCCCTACGAGCAGTACTTC
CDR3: CASSQVWTGPYEQYF

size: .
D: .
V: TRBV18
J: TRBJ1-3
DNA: TGTGCCAGCTCACCAGGCATGCAGACTGGAAACACCATATATTTT
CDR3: CASSPGMQTGNTIYF

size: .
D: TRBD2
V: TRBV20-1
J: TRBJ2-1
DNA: TGCAGTGCTAGAGGACTAGCGGGGACCAATGAGCAGTTCTTC
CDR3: CSARGLAGTNEQFF

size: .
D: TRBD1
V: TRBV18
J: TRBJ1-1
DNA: TGTGCCAGCTGCCAGGGGGCGGACACTGAAGCTTTCTTT
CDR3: CASCQGADTEAFF

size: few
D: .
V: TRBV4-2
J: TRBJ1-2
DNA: TGTGCCAGCAGCCAAGAGGAAGGAGGGGTCGGCTACACCTTC
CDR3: CASSQEEGGVGYTF

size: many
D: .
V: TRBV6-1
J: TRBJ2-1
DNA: TGTGCCAGCAGTGAAGCGCTTCGGGGTACCCCCGACCACAATGAGCAGTTCTTC
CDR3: CASSEALRGTPDHNEQFF

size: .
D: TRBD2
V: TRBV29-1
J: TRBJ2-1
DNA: TGCAGCGTTGGGGGGATTAGCGGGAGGGCCAACAATGAGCAGTTCTTC
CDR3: CSVGGISGRANNEQFF